These T cell receptor beta chains were read from a single sample in a study of tumor and adjacent non-tumor tissue in lung cancer. Via MiXCR, TCRdb re-called the multiplex PCR reads, giving one row per CDR3 protein. Seen here are about 75,000 distinct CDR3 sequences, over 70% observed once, and the top ten hold approximately 12%. Sequencing was done on a sample of lung tumor tissue. The receptors were gathered from a woman aged 45 to 65 with non-small cell lung cancer. CDR3s include the opening cysteine and the closing phenylalanine or tryptophan. Fields, in order: D gene, clone size, V gene, J gene, CDR3 protein, CDR3 DNA. The D gene is left open where the match is weak. Clone size is stated in some rows and not others, as once, few, many or a class when expanded.

.	.	TRBV11-2	TRBJ2-5	CASSLVYLQETQYF	TGTGCCAGTAGCTTAGTATATCTCCAAGAGACCCAATACTTC
.	.	TRBV11-2	TRBJ1-1	CASSLMDREAFF	TGTGCCAGCAGCTTAATGGACAGAGAAGCTTTCTTT
.	medium-sized	TRBV6-1	TRBJ1-5	CASSEGTDQPQHF	TGTGCCAGCAGTGAGGGAACAGATCAGCCCCAGCATTTT
.	.	TRBV29-1	TRBJ2-1	CSVEVVGGGRNEQSF	TGCAGTGTTGAAGTTGTGGGGGGCGGGCGCAATGAGCAGTCCTTC
TRBD2	.	TRBV14	TRBJ2-2	CANSQGWRESFTGELFF	TGTGCCAACAGCCAAGGTTGGCGGGAGAGCTTCACCGGAGAGCTGTTTTTT
.	.	TRBV12-3/TRBV12-4	TRBJ2-1	CASSFTRGYYEQFF	TGTGCCAGCAGTTTTACAAGGGGATACTATGAGCAGTTCTTC
.	.	TRBV12-3/TRBV12-4	TRBJ1-4	CASSSPMTFGPILTEKLFF	TGTGCCAGCAGTTCCCCGATGACGTTTGGACCGATCCTGACTGAAAAACTGTTTTTT
.	many	TRBV11-2	TRBJ2-7	CASSLLAGFNYEQYF	TGTGCCAGCAGCTTACTAGCAGGCTTTAACTACGAGCAGTACTTC
.	.	TRBV5-4	TRBJ2-5	CASSSQGEETLYF	TGTGCCAGCAGTTCACAAGGGGAAGAGACCCTGTACTTC
TRBD1	.	TRBV7-3	TRBJ1-5	CANSLNPQGEGAINQPQHF	TGTGCCAACAGCTTAAACCCCCAGGGGGAAGGGGCTATCAATCAGCCCCAGCATTTT
.	.	TRBV12-3/TRBV12-4	TRBJ1-3	CTSTPSFGNTIYF	TGTACCAGCACCCCTTCCTTTGGAAACACCATATATTTT
TRBD2	.	TRBV11-2	TRBJ2-3	CASSFCGRAMDTQYF	TGTGCCAGCAGCTTCTGCGGGAGGGCAATGGATACGCAGTATTTT
.	many	TRBV28	TRBJ1-6	CASSFRSPLHF	TGTGCCAGCAGTTTTCGTTCACCCCTCCACTTT
.	.	TRBV12-3/TRBV12-4	TRBJ2-1	CASNNYMGRNEQFF	TGTGCCAGCAATAATTATATGGGCCGCAATGAGCAATTCTTC
.	.	TRBV6-5	TRBJ2-2	CASIGGLDTRELFF	TGTGCCAGCATAGGCGGGTTGGACACCCGGGAGCTGTTTTTT
.	.	TRBV29-1	TRBJ2-3	CSVSPGRHTDKQYF	TGCAGCGTCTCCCCGGGACGGCACACAGATAAGCAGTATTTT
.	.	TRBV12-3/TRBV12-4	TRBJ1-2	CAGTSFGAEANYGYTF	TGTGCCGGCACGTCCTTCGGGGCAGAAGCTAACTACGGCTACACCTTC
.	.	TRBV6-2/TRBV6-3	TRBJ2-1	CASTITGHPYNELFF	TGTGCCAGCACGATAACGGGTCACCCCTACAATGAGCTGTTCTTC
.	.	TRBV6-6	TRBJ2-5	CDSRYAQGRETQYF	TGTGACAGCAGATACGCACAGGGTCGAGAGACCCAGTATTTC
.	.	TRBV4-2	TRBJ2-7	CDSSQAKGAGNYEQYF	TGTGACAGCAGCCAAGCAAAAGGTGCAGGGAACTACGAACAGTACTTC
.	.	TRBV5-6	TRBJ2-4	CASNLGGMGAKNIHYF	TGTGCCAGCAACTTGGGCGGGATGGGAGCCAAAAACATTCATTACTTC
.	.	TRBV12-3/TRBV12-4	TRBJ2-3	CSSSLGPASVSIDPSLDTQYF	TGTTCCAGCAGTTTAGGGCCAGCTAGCGTGAGTATAGACCCGAGTCTAGATACGCAGTATTTT
.	once	TRBV12-3/TRBV12-4	TRBJ1-5	CASSLGNNRSQHF	TGTGCCAGCAGTTTGGGGAACAATCGGTCCCAGCATTTT
TRBD1	.	TRBV29-1	TRBJ1-1	CSVRRGQDNTEAFF	TGCAGCGTTAGGAGGGGACAGGACAACACCGAAGCTTTCTTT
.	.	TRBV5-6	TRBJ1-6	CVSSERRVGGISPLHF	TGTGTCAGCAGCGAACGCCGAGTTGGGGGGATTTCACCCCTCCACTTT
TRBD2	once	TRBV11-2	TRBJ2-1	CASSPGGLAGVPELFF	TGTGCCAGCAGCCCAGGGGGGCTAGCGGGAGTACCTGAGCTGTTCTTC
.	.	TRBV6-5	TRBJ1-2	CASSPWGYVYTF	TGTGCCAGCAGTCCCTGGGGTTATGTCTACACCTTC
.	few	TRBV10-3	TRBJ2-7	CVIGTGLTYEQYF	TGTGTCATCGGTACAGGGTTAACCTACGAGCAGTACTTC
TRBD1	.	TRBV20-1	TRBJ2-5	CIATGQGEETQHF	TGCATTGCTACAGGACAGGGGGAAGAGACCCAGCACTTC
.	once	TRBV11-2	TRBJ2-7	CASTLGLISYEQYF	TGTGCCAGCACCTTAGGCCTCATTAGCTACGAGCAGTACTTC
.	.	TRBV5-4	TRBJ2-7	CARCWTALGVQYF	TGTGCCAGATGCTGGACAGCGCTTGGTGTGCAGTACTTC
.	.	TRBV29-1	TRBJ2-5	CCAFIRMGTRETQYF	TGCTGCGCCTTTATAAGAATGGGAACACGAGAGACACAGTACTTC
TRBD1	.	TRBV20-1	TRBJ1-1	CSARTGVNTEVFF	TGCAGTGCCCGGACAGGGGTTAACACTGAAGTTTTCTTT
.	few	TRBV11-2	TRBJ2-5	CVSSLGSIQETQYF	TGTGTCAGCAGCTTAGGCAGTATCCAAGAGACCCAGTACTTC
TRBD2	.	TRBV6-5	TRBJ2-7	CASNTSGSVTYEQYF	TGTGCCAGCAATACTAGCGGGAGTGTCACCTACGAGCAATACTTC
.	.	TRBV7-8	TRBJ2-1	CASNSRGTTGREQFF	TGTGCCAGCAACTCCCGTGGGACCACTGGAAGGGAGCAGTTCTTC
.	.	TRBV20-1	TRBJ1-1	CNAWAGERENTEVFF	TGCAATGCTTGGGCGGGGGAGCGGGAGAACACTGAAGTTTTCTTT
.	.	TRBV11-2	TRBJ2-5	CAGSLVQETQYF	TGTGCCGGTAGCTTAGTTCAAGAGACCCAGTACTTC
TRBD1	.	TRBV6-6	TRBJ1-2	CASTPGTVSYGYTF	TGTGCCAGCACGCCTGGGACAGTTAGCTATGGCTACACCTTC
TRBD2	many	TRBV28	TRBJ2-5	CASSPGSSGRAWETQYF	TGTGCCAGCAGCCCTGGGTCCAGCGGGAGGGCATGGGAGACCCAGTACTTC
.	.	TRBV12-3/TRBV12-4	TRBJ2-2	CASILGGGKVTRELFF	TGTGCCAGCATTCTAGGAGGCGGGAAGGTCACCCGGGAGCTGTTTTTT
TRBD2	.	TRBV7-8	TRBJ2-7	CASSLGIAGKYEQYF	TGTGCCAGCAGCTTAGGAATAGCGGGCAAGTACGAGCAGTACTTC
TRBD2	.	TRBV6-5	TRBJ2-1	CASGATSGNSYNEEFF	TGTGCCAGCGGGGCGACTAGCGGGAACTCCTACAATGAGGAGTTCTTC
.	few	TRBV4-1	TRBJ2-2	CTSHAMNTRELFF	TGCACCAGCCATGCCATGAACACCAGGGAGCTGTTTTTT
TRBD1	.	TRBV5-1	TRBJ2-7	CVSSLRRDRIYEQYF	TGCGTCAGCAGCTTGAGACGGGACAGAATCTACGAACAGTACTTC
.	.	TRBV4-2	TRBJ1-5	CASSQGLRYSNQSQHF	TGTGCCAGCAGCCAAGGACTGAGATATAGCAATCAGTCCCAGCATTTT
TRBD1	many	TRBV12-3/TRBV12-4	TRBJ2-1	CASSKTGGEQFF	TGTGCCAGCAGTAAAACAGGGGGTGAGCAGTTCTTC
.	.	TRBV11-3	TRBJ2-4	CASSSTGEGGIHYF	TGTGCCAGCAGCTCAACAGGGGAGGGGGGCATTCATTATTTC
.	.	TRBV6-1	TRBJ1-2	CASCWGSFLPNYGYTF	TGTGCCAGCTGTTGGGGGAGTTTTCTACCTAACTATGGCTACACCTTC
.	few	TRBV7-9	TRBJ2-3	CASSLRDGSTFRYTDTQFF	TGTGCCAGCAGCTTACGTGACGGGAGTACGTTTCGTTACACAGATACGCAGTTTTTT
.	.	TRBV20-1	TRBJ2-3	CNAGGMGGVADTQYF	TGCAATGCAGGAGGCATGGGCGGGGTTGCAGATACGCAGTATTTT
.	many	TRBV12-3/TRBV12-4	TRBJ2-7	CASSFHGDYEQYF	TGTGCCAGCAGTTTCCACGGGGACTACGAGCAGTACTTC